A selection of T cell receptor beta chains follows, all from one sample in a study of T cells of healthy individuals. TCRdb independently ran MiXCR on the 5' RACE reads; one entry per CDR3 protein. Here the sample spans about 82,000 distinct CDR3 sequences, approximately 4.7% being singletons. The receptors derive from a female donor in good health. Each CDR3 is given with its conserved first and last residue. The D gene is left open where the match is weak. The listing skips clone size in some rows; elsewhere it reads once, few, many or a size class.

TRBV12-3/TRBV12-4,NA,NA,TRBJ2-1,CASSLAGSPYNEQFF,TGTGCCAGCAGTTTAGCGGGGTCGCCCTACAATGAGCAGTTCTTC
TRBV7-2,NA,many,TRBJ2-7,CASSPSAVTYYEQYF,TGTGCCAGCAGCCCCTCAGCAGTGACGTACTACGAGCAGTACTTC
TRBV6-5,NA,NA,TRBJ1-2,CASSYSAERAGYTF,TGTGCCAGCAGTTACTCCGCCGAAAGGGCTGGCTACACCTTC
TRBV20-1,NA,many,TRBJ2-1,CSARDSGAHYNEQFF,TGCAGTGCTAGAGACTCGGGAGCCCACTACAATGAGCAGTTCTTC
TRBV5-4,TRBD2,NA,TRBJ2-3,CASSGGTSGRGDTQYF,TGTGCCAGCAGCGGCGGGACTAGCGGGAGGGGCGATACGCAGTATTTT
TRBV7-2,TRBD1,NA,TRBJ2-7,CASRSPGQKDYEQYF,TGTGCCAGCAGATCCCCGGGACAGAAAGACTACGAGCAGTACTTC
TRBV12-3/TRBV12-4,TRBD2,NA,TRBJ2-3,CASMKSGKSTDTQYF,TGTGCCAGCATGAAGAGCGGGAAAAGCACAGATACGCAGTATTTT
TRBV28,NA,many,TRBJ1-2,CASSLFRVETYTF,TGTGCCAGCAGTTTATTCAGGGTTGAGACCTACACCTTC
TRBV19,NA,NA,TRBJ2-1,CASKERATFSMHNEQFF,TGTGCCAGCAAGGAGCGGGCTACCTTTTCGATGCACAATGAGCAGTTCTTC
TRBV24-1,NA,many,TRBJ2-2,CATSREAYTGELFF,TGTGCCACCAGCAGGGAGGCATACACCGGGGAGCTGTTTTTT
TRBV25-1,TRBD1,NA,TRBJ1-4,CASSESGRGPEKLFF,TGTGCCAGCAGTGAATCCGGCAGGGGGCCGGAAAAACTGTTTTTT
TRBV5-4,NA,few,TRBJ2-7,CASSSGTPIYEQYF,TGTGCCAGCAGCTCCGGGACTCCCATCTACGAGCAGTACTTC
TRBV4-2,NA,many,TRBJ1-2,CASSKGGNWLDYTF,TGTGCCAGCAGCAAGGGGGGGAACTGGTTGGACTACACCTTC
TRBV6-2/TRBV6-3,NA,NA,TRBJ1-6,CASSYGAANSPLHF,TGTGCCAGCAGTTATGGTGCTGCTAATTCACCCCTCCACTTT
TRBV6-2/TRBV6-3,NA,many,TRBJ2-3,CASSYSERASTDTQYF,TGTGCCAGCAGTTATTCCGAGCGGGCTAGCACAGATACGCAGTATTTT
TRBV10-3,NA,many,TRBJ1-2,CAISPSGSSSAEGYGYTF,TGTGCCATCAGTCCCAGTGGTTCCTCCTCCGCAGAGGGCTATGGCTACACCTTC